Included here is one TCR beta chain sequence, with context. Germline V gene data show CDR1 as KGHDR and CDR2 as SFDVKD. The length of the CDR3 is 15 residues. The trim removed 4 bases at V and 10 bases at J, leaving 11 bases unmatched. In the study's own analysis: Nucleated cell number was recorded as an estimate derived from reference gene primer amplification. Clones were sequenced by immunoSEQ multiplex PCR, and TCRdb holds only the in-frame ones, with some missing. The V and J calls and clone size come from that table; D and trimming were worked out from the DNA. The data contain about 100,000 clones, 89% of them singletons. The source of the sample is a study of blood T cell repertoires in COVID-19. Study at large: Spain, Italy and the United States supplied samples that represented acute and convalescent COVID-19. The cDNA or gDNA used as material had been derived from T cells, B-cell-depleted T cells, or PBMCs.

The sequenced sample consisted of peripheral blood. This clonotype originated in a man aged 40-49 years with active or convalescent COVID-19. The chain joins TRBV24-1 to TRBJ2-1; 8 positions agree with TRBD2. CDR3 amino acids: CATSEAGLGVREQFF. The DNA for the CDR3 is TGTGCCACCAGTGAGGCGGGACTAGGGGTAAGAGAGCAGTTCTTC.